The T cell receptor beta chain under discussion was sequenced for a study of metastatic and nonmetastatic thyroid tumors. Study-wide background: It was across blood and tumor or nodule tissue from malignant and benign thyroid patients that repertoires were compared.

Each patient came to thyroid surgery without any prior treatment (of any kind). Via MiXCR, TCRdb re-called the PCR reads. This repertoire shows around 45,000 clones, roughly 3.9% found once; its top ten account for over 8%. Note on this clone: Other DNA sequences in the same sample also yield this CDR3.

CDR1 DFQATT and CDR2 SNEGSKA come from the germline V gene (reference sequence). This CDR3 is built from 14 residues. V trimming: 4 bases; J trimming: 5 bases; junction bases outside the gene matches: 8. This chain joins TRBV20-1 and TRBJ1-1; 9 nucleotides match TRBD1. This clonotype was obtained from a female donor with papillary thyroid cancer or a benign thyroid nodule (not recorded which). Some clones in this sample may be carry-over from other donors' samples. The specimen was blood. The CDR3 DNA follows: TGCAGTGCTATCGACAGGGGGGTTAATACTGAAGCTTTCTTT. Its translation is CSAIDRGVNTEAFF.